The present entry profiles one T cell receptor beta chain with its context. The antigen remains undetermined. The sample belongs to a study of tumor-infiltrating lymphocytes in localized non-small cell lung cancer. Study background: Tumor tissue and non-adjacent uninvolved lung came from each patient. General study findings and limits: Recurrence-free survival showed no association with tumor T-cell fraction. TCR sequencing covered a subset of patients with enough tissue.

Sequencing was performed with immunoSEQ multiplex PCR; in TCRdb, only in-frame clones are kept and a portion is missing. Among 20,000 to 30,000 clones listed, 69% were seen once. Germline CDR1 and CDR2: SGHTA and FQGNSA. The CDR3 runs 14 residues. The J segment lost 1 base and the V segment lost 6 bases, leaving 3 bases of the junction unmatched. V is TRBV7-2 and J is TRBJ2-7; 10 bases match TRBD2. Sequenced sample: lung tumor tissue. This sequence was found in a human donor with non-small cell lung cancer. DNA for the CDR3: TGTGCCAGCAGTCCGGGACTAGCGTCCTACGAGCAGTACTTC. It translates to CASSPGLASYEQYF.